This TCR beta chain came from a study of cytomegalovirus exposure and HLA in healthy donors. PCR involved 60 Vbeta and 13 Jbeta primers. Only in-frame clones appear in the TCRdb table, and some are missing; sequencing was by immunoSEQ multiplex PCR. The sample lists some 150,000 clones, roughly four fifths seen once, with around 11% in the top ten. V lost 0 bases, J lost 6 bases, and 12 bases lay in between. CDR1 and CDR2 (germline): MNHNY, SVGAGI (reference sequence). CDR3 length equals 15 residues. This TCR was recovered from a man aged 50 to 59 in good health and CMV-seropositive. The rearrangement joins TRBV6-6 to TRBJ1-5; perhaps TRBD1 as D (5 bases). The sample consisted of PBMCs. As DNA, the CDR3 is TGTGCCAGCAGTTACTCTGGCAGGGTCATTCAGCCCCAGCATTTT. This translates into CASSYSGRVIQPQHF.